This TCR beta chain was identified during a study of graft-versus-host responses after intestinal transplantation. Trimming cost V 4 bases and J 9 bases, with 13 bases left between them. The CDR3 has 13 amino acids. The germline CDR1 and CDR2 sequences are SGHVS and FNYEAQ. The method was immunoSEQ multiplex PCR; TCRdb's version includes in-frame clones alone and lacks a portion of them. The data hold 17,000 or so clones, with roughly 86% observed a single time. The source is a human patient who received an intestinal transplant, so some T cells may come from the graft donor. V and J are TRBV7-6 and TRBJ2-1, with a possible D match to TRBD2 (6 bases). The specimen comprised bone marrow, sampled approximately 19 weeks after transplant. CDR3 coding DNA: TGTGCCAGCAGCTCCACCCGGGGAGGTGAGCAGTTCTTC. Its protein is CASSSTRGGEQFF.